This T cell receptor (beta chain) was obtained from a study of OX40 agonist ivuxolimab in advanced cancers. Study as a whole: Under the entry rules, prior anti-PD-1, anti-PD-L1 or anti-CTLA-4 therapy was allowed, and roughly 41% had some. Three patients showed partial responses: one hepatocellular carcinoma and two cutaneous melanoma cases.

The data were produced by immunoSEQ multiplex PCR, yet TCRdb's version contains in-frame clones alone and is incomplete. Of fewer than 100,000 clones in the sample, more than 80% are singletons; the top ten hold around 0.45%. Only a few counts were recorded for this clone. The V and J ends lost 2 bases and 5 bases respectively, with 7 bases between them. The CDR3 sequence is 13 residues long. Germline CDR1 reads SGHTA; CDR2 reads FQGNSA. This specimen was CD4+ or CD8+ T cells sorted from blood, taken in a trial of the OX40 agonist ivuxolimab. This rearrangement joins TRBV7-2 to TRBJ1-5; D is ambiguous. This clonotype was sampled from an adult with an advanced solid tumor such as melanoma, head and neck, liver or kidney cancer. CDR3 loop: CASSLTGDQPQHF. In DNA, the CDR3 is TGTGCCAGCAGCTTAACTGGGGATCAGCCCCAGCATTTT.